This paragraph reports one TCR beta chain. CD4+ cells underwent separation, giving CD45RA+ naive and CD45RA-negative memory subsets. This entry belongs to a study of shared clonotypes between healthy human individuals. This CDR3 region has 14 residues. V was pared by 5 bases and J by 3 bases, with 4 bases of the junction left unmatched. The germline V gene encodes CDR1 SEHNR and CDR2 FQNEAQ (reference sequence). Method: immunoSEQ multiplex PCR; TCRdb's copy keeps in-frame clones and lacks some. The table includes 1,500,000 or so clones, 98% to 99% detected once. Sequenced input: naive CD4+ T cells sorted from blood. The subset: CD45RA+ positively selected. The clonotype originates from a man aged 25 to 45 in good health. The chain links TRBV7-9 to TRBJ2-7; the match to TRBD2 covers 10 bases. The CDR3 nucleotides read TGTGCCAGCAGCCCTAGCGGGGGTCGCTACGAGCAGTACTTC. It encodes CASSPSGGRYEQYF. Using reference TRBV7-9 and TRBJ2-7 for the parts outside the CDR3, the full variable domain is DTGVSQNPRHKITKRGQNVTFRCDPISEHNRLYWYRQTLGQGPEFLTYFQNEAQLEKSRLLSDRFSAERPKGSFSTLEIQRTEQGDSAMYLCASSPSGGRYEQYFGPGTRLTVT.